This TCR beta chain was observed in a study of blood T cell repertoires in COVID-19. Overall study context: Samples came from the United States, Italy and Spain, spanning acute and convalescent COVID-19.

The data were produced by immunoSEQ multiplex PCR, yet TCRdb's version contains in-frame clones alone and is incomplete. The sample carries 400,000 to 450,000 clones, more than 80% recorded once. Sequenced material: peripheral blood. This TCR was recovered from a woman aged 25 to 39 with active or convalescent COVID-19.

The CDR3 protein is CAWSPQNTGTQYF. The CDR3 DNA sequence: TGTGCCTGGAGTCCTCAGAATACAGGGACCCAGTACTTC. The rearrangement links TRBV30 to TRBJ2-5, with a tentative D call TRBD1 (5 bases). This CDR3 region has 13 residues. Germline V lookup: CDR1 GTSNPN, CDR2 SVGIG (reference sequence). The V end lost 2 bases, the J end lost 7 bases, and 14 bases lay between the germline ends. The whole variable domain, filled in from reference TRBV30 and TRBJ2-5, reads SQTIHQWPATLVQPVGSPLSLECTVEGTSNPNLYWYRQAAGRGLQLLFYSVGIGQISSEVPQNLSASRPQDRQFILSSKKLLLSDSGFYLCAWSPQNTGTQYFGPGTRLLVL.